The 24 T cell receptor beta chains listed next were all sequenced from one sample in a study of cytomegalovirus exposure and HLA in healthy donors. PCR primers comprised 60 Vbeta and 13 Jbeta primers. This table comes from immunoSEQ multiplex PCR, and its TCRdb copy is limited to in-frame clones, with some not included. The sample lists some 150,000 clones, approximately 84% occurring once. The sample consisted of PBMCs. All receptors derive from a woman under 30 in good health and CMV-seronegative.

The chain carries TRBV18 and TRBJ1-2, with 9 bases lining up with TRBD1. CDR3 length: 16 amino acids. From germline, CDR1 is KGHSH and CDR2 LQKENI. Trimming at V came to 6 bases and at J to 5 bases, leaving 13 bases not matched to a gene. In DNA, the CDR3 is TGTGCCAGCTCGGAAGTACAGGGGGCGTTGCCTTATGGCTACACCTTC. This encodes CASSEVQGALPYGYTF.

The gene calls are TRBV4-1 and TRBJ2-3; 9 bases agree with TRBD2. V was pared by 1 base and J by 4 bases, with 6 bases of the junction left unmatched. This CDR3 comprises 16 residues. CDR1 is MGHRA and CDR2 is YSYEKL in the germline V gene. The CDR3 region is CASSQGIAGAADTQYF. CDR3 coding DNA: TGCGCCAGCAGCCAAGGGATAGCGGGAGCTGCAGATACGCAGTATTTT.

The V gene is TRBV18, the J gene TRBJ1-2; D unresolved. V lost 6 bases, J lost 6 bases, and 11 bases lay in between. Germline V gene lookup returns CDR1 KGHSH and CDR2 LQKENI. This CDR3 is 12 amino acids long. The CDR3 DNA is TGTGCCAGCTCGAGCGGCCTGGATGGCTACACCTTC. Encoded protein: CASSSGLDGYTF.

V gene TRBV2 combines with J gene TRBJ2-1, with TRBD1 matching over 8 bases. J gave up 7 bases and V 7 bases, and 12 bases lay outside the gene matches. This CDR3 contains 15 residues. Germline CDR1 and CDR2: SNHLY and FYNNEI. CDR3 in DNA: TGTGCCAGCAAGGGAGGTCAGGGGGCGTTTAATGAGCAGTTCTTC. Its protein product is CASKGGQGAFNEQFF. Filled out from reference TRBV2 and TRBJ2-1, the complete variable domain reads EPEVTQTPSHQVTQMGQEVILRCVPISNHLYFYWYRQILGQKVEFLVSFYNNEISEKSEIFDDQFSVERPDGSNFTLKIRSTKLEDSAMYFCASKGGQGAFNEQFFGPGTRLTVL.

V usage is TRBV21-1 and J usage is TRBJ2-7; the DNA was not used to check the table's D call, TRBD2. TRBV21-1 represents a pseudogene. The length of the CDR3 is 14 residues. This CDR3 reads CASSHSARGYEQYF. The CDR3 nucleotides are TGTGCCAGCAGCCATTCGGCCCGAGGCTACGAGCAGTACTTC.

This chain links TRBV19 with TRBJ2-3, with 11 bases lining up with TRBD2. CDR1 and CDR2 (germline): LNHDA, SQIVND (reference sequence). This CDR3 contains 15 residues. V lost 6 bases and J lost 6; bases outside the gene matches: 8. In DNA, the CDR3 is TGTGCCAGTAGCCGACTAGCGGGAATCGTCGATACGCAGTATTTT. It yields the protein CASSRLAGIVDTQYF.

The V gene is TRBV6-1, the J gene TRBJ1-2; TRBD1 agrees at 9 bases. In germline, CDR1 is MNHNS, CDR2 SASEGT. With 5 bases clipped from V and 1 base from J, the junction kept 5 bases outside the gene matches. CDR3 length: 15 amino acids. CDR3 nucleotides: TGTGCCAGCAGTAGCAGGACAGGGGATAACTATGGCTACACCTTC. It yields the protein CASSSRTGDNYGYTF.

The chain combines TRBV5-5 with TRBJ1-3; 8 bases map to TRBD1. The CDR3 sequence is 16 residues long. CDR1 is SGHKS, CDR2 YYEKEE, per germline (reference sequence). The trim removed 1 base at V and 9 bases at J, leaving 12 bases unmatched. CDR3 in amino acids: CASSLQTGARPGTIYF. The DNA for the CDR3 is TGTGCCAGCAGCTTGCAGACAGGGGCTCGTCCGGGCACCATATATTTT.

The CDR3 nucleotides are TGTGCCAGTAGCAACCCGGGACAGGGAGTCTACGAGCAGTACTTC. Translated: CASSNPGQGVYEQYF. This sequence joins TRBV19 and TRBJ2-7; TRBD1 matches at 9 bases. The CDR3 spans 15 residues. V was clipped by 6 bases and J by 3 bases; unmatched bases: 9. Per germline, CDR1 LNHDA and CDR2 SQIVND (reference sequence).

The chain has TRBV7-9 and TRBJ1-3; D remains unclear. CDR1 SEHNR and CDR2 FQNEAQ come from the germline V gene (reference sequence). The V and J ends lost 1 base and 4 bases respectively, with 8 bases between them. The CDR3 has 14 amino acids. DNA for the CDR3: TGTGCCAGCAGCTTAGTGGCAGAAGGAAACACCATATATTTT. This codes for CASSLVAEGNTIYF.

This sequence joins TRBV29-1 and TRBJ2-1; 7 bases are shared with TRBD2. Germline CDR1 SQVTM, CDR2 ANQGSEA. V lost 7 bases to trimming and J lost 4 bases; unmatched junction nucleotides: 7. The CDR3 consists of 13 residues. Here the CDR3 reads CSAGAGTYNEQFF. For the CDR3, the DNA is TGCAGCGCCGGAGCGGGAACGTACAATGAGCAGTTCTTC.

The chain uses TRBV28 and TRBJ1-4; D possibly corresponds to TRBD1 (6 bases). Trimming stripped 4 bases from V and 7 bases from J, with 13 bases between. The CDR3 totals 14 residues. Germline CDR1 and CDR2: MDHEN and SYDVKM. This CDR3 reads CASSWGGFSEKLFF. As DNA, the CDR3 is TGTGCCAGCAGTTGGGGGGGCTTTAGTGAAAAACTGTTTTTT.

This chain links TRBV6-6 with TRBJ2-3; possibly TRBD2 for D (5 bases). Germline-derived CDR1 and CDR2 are MNHNY and SVGAGI (reference sequence). Trimming removed 2 bases at V and 2 bases at J, with 11 bases between. The CDR3 is 15 amino acids. The CDR3 region has the DNA TGTGCCAGCAGTTACGGCGGGTCCAACACAGATACGCAGTATTTT. It translates to CASSYGGSNTDTQYF.

This chain uses TRBV15 with TRBJ2-5, with D possibly matching TRBD2 (5 bases). CDR1 is LNHNV, CDR2 YYDKDF, per germline (reference sequence). The CDR3 has 15 amino acids. The V and J ends lost 0 bases and 2 bases respectively, with 10 bases between them. CDR3: CATSRDSGNQETQYF. CDR3 DNA sequence: TGTGCCACCAGCAGAGACTCGGGAAATCAAGAGACCCAGTACTTC. The full variable domain, with the rest looked up from reference TRBV15 and TRBJ2-5, is DAMVIQNPRYQVTQFGKPVTLSCSQTLNHNVMYWYQQKSSQAPKLLFHYYDKDFNNEADTPDNFQSRRPNTSFCFLDIRSPGLGDTAMYLCATSRDSGNQETQYFGPGTRLLVL.

The V gene is TRBV28, the J gene TRBJ2-2; TRBD2 might be the D (6 bases). The CDR3 extends over 19 amino acids. Trimming pared 1 base from V and 3 bases from J, leaving 21 bases between. Germline lookup yields CDR1 MDHEN and CDR2 SYDVKM. CDR3 amino acids: CASSLLPYYAGSDTGELFF. CDR3 DNA sequence: TGTGCCAGCAGTTTATTACCCTATTATGCGGGGTCGGACACCGGGGAGCTGTTTTTT.

The chain couples TRBV7-2 to TRBJ2-5, with D possibly being TRBD2 (7 bases). Trimming pared 1 base from V and 7 bases from J, leaving 22 bases between. CDR3 length equals 17 residues. Germline V lookup: CDR1 SGHTA, CDR2 FQGNSA. The CDR3, as DNA: TGTGCCAGCAGCTTAGATGGGGGGGGAGTACAGGGAGGGACCCAGTACTTC. Translated: CASSLDGGGVQGGTQYF.

CDR3 nucleotides: TGTGCCAGCAGCCAGACTAGCGGGAGGGCCGTCGGGGAGCTGTTTTTT. It codes for CASSQTSGRAVGELFF. The chain is built from TRBV7-3 and TRBJ2-2, with TRBD2 identical over 14 bases. The CDR3 runs to 16 residues. The germline V gene has CDR1 SGHTA and CDR2 FQGTGA. The J segment lost 7 bases and the V segment lost 5 bases, leaving 6 bases of the junction unmatched.

The rearrangement uses TRBV28 and TRBJ2-4; 7 bases match TRBD1. The V segment lost 6 bases and the J segment 0 bases; nucleotides outside the gene matches: 8. In germline, CDR1 is MDHEN, CDR2 SYDVKM. The CDR3 has 16 residues. For the CDR3, the DNA is TGTGCCAGCAGGAGCGGTCCAGGGGGAGCCAAAAACATTCAGTACTTC. Translated: CASRSGPGGAKNIQYF.

The V call is TRBV20-1, the J call TRBJ2-5; 7 bases are a match to TRBD2. CDR3 length equals 11 residues. J gave up 5 bases and V 3 bases, and 0 bases lay outside the gene matches. In germline, CDR1 is DFQATT, CDR2 SNEGSKA (reference sequence). CDR3 sequence: CSASGGETQYF. The DNA of the CDR3 is TGCAGTGCTAGCGGGGGGGAGACCCAGTACTTC.

The chain has TRBV27 and TRBJ2-4; the match to TRBD1 covers 8 bases. Germline V gene data show CDR1 as MNHEY and CDR2 as SMNVEV (reference sequence). The CDR3 has 13 residues. The trim removed 10 bases at V and 1 base at J, leaving 3 bases unmatched. The CDR3 reads CATGGSAKNIQYF. The CDR3 coding sequence is TGTGCCACAGGGGGCAGCGCCAAAAACATTCAGTACTTC.

CDR3 residues: CASGSRDRVSTDTQYF. In DNA form, the CDR3 reads TGTGCCAGCGGATCTCGGGACAGGGTCAGCACAGATACGCAGTATTTT. This chain connects TRBV7-6 to TRBJ2-3, with 9 bases that match TRBD1. Losses at the gene ends were 8 bases for V and 0 bases for J; bases not matched to a gene: 9. The CDR3 is made up of 16 amino acids. Germline lookup yields CDR1 SGHVS and CDR2 FNYEAQ.

This clone occurred once. The rearrangement links TRBV7-6 to TRBJ2-6; a possible D gene is TRBD2 (5 bases). The V end lost 6 bases, the J end lost 3 bases, and 15 bases lay between the germline ends. This CDR3 comprises 16 residues. The V gene's germline CDR1 is SGHVS and CDR2 FNYEAQ. CDR3 sequence (DNA): TGTGCCAGCAGTTCTGACCGAGGGAGTGGGGCCAACGTCCTGACTTTC. It encodes CASSSDRGSGANVLTF.

This chain connects TRBV5-1 to TRBJ2-3; 11 bases are a match to TRBD2. This CDR3 spans 17 amino acids. CDR1 SGHRS and CDR2 YFSETQ come from the germline V gene. The V gene end was trimmed by 3 bases and the J gene end by 4 bases; junction bases not matched to a gene: 10. Here the CDR3 DNA reads TGCGCCAGCAGCTCGATGAGTAGCGGGGGGGTGTCAGATACGCAGTATTTT. Translation gives CASSSMSSGGVSDTQYF.

V gene TRBV19 combines with J gene TRBJ1-2; TRBD1 matches at 8 bases. Germline trimming cut 9 bases from V and 8 bases from J; bases unmatched to any gene: 11. CDR1 and CDR2 (germline): LNHDA, SQIVND (reference sequence). The CDR3 covers 13 residues. As DNA, the CDR3 is TGTGCCAGCAGACGACAGGGGTTAGAAGGCTACACCTTC. Its translation is CASRRQGLEGYTF.